This is a list of T cell receptor beta chains from one sample in a study of Graves' ophthalmopathy and Graves' hyperthyroidism. TCRdb analysed the multiplex PCR reads with MiXCR anew, one entry per CDR3 protein. The table has 400,000 to 450,000 distinct CDR3 sequences, around a fifth seen once. The sequencing input was peripheral blood. The receptors originated from a young woman with stable Graves' hyperthyroidism. Each CDR3 is given without its conserved first and last residue. D genes are given only for firm matches.

CDR3 length	D gene	V gene	J gene	CDR3 protein
11	.	TRBV6-2/TRBV6-3	TRBJ2-7	ASSRDSRGEQY
9	.	TRBV4-1	TRBJ1-2	ASSQGLSYT
13	.	TRBV29-1	TRBJ2-5	SYTYLGTGSETQY
13	TRBD1	TRBV6-2/TRBV6-3	TRBJ2-5	ASSLSDRAWETQY
9	.	TRBV2	TRBJ1-1	ASRDGREAF
15	TRBD1	TRBV19	TRBJ1-5	ASRAIIRDSSNQPQH
12	.	TRBV24-1	TRBJ1-5	ATSAGVSNQPQH
12	.	TRBV12-3/TRBV12-4	TRBJ2-7	ASSSTGLNYEQY
11	.	TRBV29-1	TRBJ2-7	SVEDPGSYEQY
9	.	TRBV12-3/TRBV12-4	TRBJ1-2	ASEGGDGCT
11	.	TRBV9	TRBJ2-2	ASKGGWTGELF
11	.	TRBV4-2	TRBJ2-2	ASSRQVTGELF
13	.	TRBV6-5	TRBJ2-7	ASTSLVGGSYEQY
11	TRBD1	TRBV10-3	TRBJ2-7	ATRQGDPYEQY
13	TRBD1	TRBV29-1	TRBJ1-5	SATTTGGSNQPQH
11	.	TRBV6-1	TRBJ1-2	ASSRTPNYGYT
12	.	TRBV25-1	TRBJ2-7	ATSGEGIQYEQY
11	.	TRBV6-2/TRBV6-3	TRBJ2-5	ASSYKVEETQY
12	TRBD2	TRBV20-1	TRBJ2-7	SARDLAGYYEQY
16	TRBD2	TRBV11-2	TRBJ2-5	ASSLGVLAGEGGETQY
13	.	TRBV6-5	TRBJ1-1	ASSYSPVFDTEAF
12	.	TRBV12-3/TRBV12-4	TRBJ1-5	ASSLGGFEQPQH
14	.	TRBV11-1	TRBJ2-6	ASSLGGGLGANVLT
12	TRBD1	TRBV19	TRBJ1-5	ASSPGTVYQPQH
11	.	TRBV6-5	TRBJ1-2	ASRPRGTYGYT
15	TRBD1	TRBV28	TRBJ2-5	ASSRGFYRGVQETQY
12	.	TRBV19	TRBJ1-5	ASSPRQPNQPQH
15	TRBD2	TRBV28	TRBJ2-7	ASNLPYGASGRGEQY
13	TRBD1	TRBV6-2/TRBV6-3	TRBJ2-7	ASSSVSGGVYEQY
11	.	TRBV12-3/TRBV12-4	TRBJ2-5	ASRETSSETQY
11	.	TRBV29-1	TRBJ1-2	SGLQGGDYGYT
12	.	TRBV4-1	TRBJ1-5	ASSHRTTNQPQH
10	.	TRBV3-1	TRBJ2-7	ASSRTAGEQY
12	TRBD2	TRBV6-5	TRBJ2-7	ASFSLTSAYEQY
14	.	TRBV24-1	TRBJ2-2	ATSDPASDSTGELF
12	TRBD1	TRBV5-1	TRBJ1-1	ASSFRGRETEAC
13	.	TRBV7-9	TRBJ1-2	ASRYRGPLQDGYT